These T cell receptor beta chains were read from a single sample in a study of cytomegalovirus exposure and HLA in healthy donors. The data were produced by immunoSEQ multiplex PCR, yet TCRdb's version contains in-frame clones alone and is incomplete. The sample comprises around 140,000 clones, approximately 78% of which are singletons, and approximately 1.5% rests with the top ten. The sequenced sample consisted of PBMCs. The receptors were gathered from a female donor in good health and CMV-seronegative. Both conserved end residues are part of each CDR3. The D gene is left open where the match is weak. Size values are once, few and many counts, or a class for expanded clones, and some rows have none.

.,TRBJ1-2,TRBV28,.,TGTGCCAGCAGTTTATCGCGCAGGGGCGGCTACACCTTC,CASSLSRRGGYTF
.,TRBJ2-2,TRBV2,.,TGTGCCAGCACCCCAGGGACCGGGGAGCTGTTTTTT,CASTPGTGELFF
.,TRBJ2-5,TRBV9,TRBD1,TGTGCCAGCAGCGTAGAGGCGACAGGGTCAGAGACCCAGTACTTC,CASSVEATGSETQYF
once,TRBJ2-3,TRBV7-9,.,TGTGCCAGCAGCTTAGCAACTACGAGCACAGATACGCAGTATTTT,CASSLATTSTDTQYF
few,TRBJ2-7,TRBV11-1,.,TGTGCCAGCAGCTTAACTAGTCCGATCTTGGAGGGGTACGAGCAGTACTTC,CASSLTSPILEGYEQYF
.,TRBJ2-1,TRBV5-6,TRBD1,TGTGCCAGCAGCTTTGCTGACAGGGGGCCAGGTGAGCAGTTCTTC,CASSFADRGPGEQFF
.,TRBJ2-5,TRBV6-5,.,TGTGCCAGCAGTTCACAGGATACGGAGACCCAGTACTTC,CASSSQDTETQYF
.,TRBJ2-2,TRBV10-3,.,TGTGCCATCAGCGAGAAGGCGGACACCGGGGAGCTGTTTTTT,CAISEKADTGELFF
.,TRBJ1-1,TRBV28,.,TGTGCCAGCACCCGGAGTGCAGACACTGAAGCTTTCTTT,CASTRSADTEAFF
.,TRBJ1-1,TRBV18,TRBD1,TGTGCCAGCTCCTTGGGACAGATAGGAAACACTGAAGCTTTCTTT,CASSLGQIGNTEAFF
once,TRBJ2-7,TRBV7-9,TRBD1,TGTGCCAGCAGCCACCGGGACAGGGGCGACGAGCAGTACTTC,CASSHRDRGDEQYF
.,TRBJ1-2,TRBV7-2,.,TGTGCCAGCAGCTTAGCGCCCAGGGGTGTCGGCTACACCTTC,CASSLAPRGVGYTF
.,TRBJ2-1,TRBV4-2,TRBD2,TGTGCCAGCAGCCAACTACTAGCGGGAGCTTACAATGAGCAGTTCTTC,CASSQLLAGAYNEQFF
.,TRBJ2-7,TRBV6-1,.,TGTGCCATCGCGGGCCAGGGGGGAACCTACGAGCAGTACTTC,CAIAGQGGTYEQYF
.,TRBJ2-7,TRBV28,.,TGTGCCAGCAGTTTGCAGGGTGCCTACGAGCAGTACTTC,CASSLQGAYEQYF
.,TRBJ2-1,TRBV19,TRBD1,TGTGCCAGTAGTGACAGGGGTTCCTACAATGAGCAGTTCTTC,CASSDRGSYNEQFF
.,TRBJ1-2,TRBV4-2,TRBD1,TGTGCCAGCAGCCAAGATCGGTCAGGGGGCGTCTATGGCTACACCTTC,CASSQDRSGGVYGYTF
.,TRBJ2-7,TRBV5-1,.,TGCGCCAGCAGCTTGGCTACTGGTCGAGGGTACGAGCAGTACTTC,CASSLATGRGYEQYF
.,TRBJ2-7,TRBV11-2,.,TGTGCCAGCAGCTTCTTCAGAACCTACGAGCAGTACTTC,CASSFFRTYEQYF
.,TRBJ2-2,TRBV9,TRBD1,TGTGCCAGCAGCGCCACTACAGGGGAAGGGTCCGGGGAGCTGTTTTTT,CASSATTGEGSGELFF
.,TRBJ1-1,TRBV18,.,TGTGCCAGCTCACCACAGGGGGAAGCTTTCTTT,CASSPQGEAFF
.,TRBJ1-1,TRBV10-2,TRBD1,TGCGCCAGCAAGCGGACAGGGGGCCAGAACACTGAAGCTTTCTTT,CASKRTGGQNTEAFF
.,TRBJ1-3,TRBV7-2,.,TGTGCCAGCAGCTTAGGCCCCTTGGGGGGAACTGGAAACACCATATATTTT,CASSLGPLGGTGNTIYF
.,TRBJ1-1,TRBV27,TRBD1,TGTGCCAGCAGTTGGACAGGGCCCACTGAAGCTTTCTTT,CASSWTGPTEAFF
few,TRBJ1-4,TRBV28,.,TGTGCCAGCAGTTCAGGGGAAGAAAAACTGTTTTTT,CASSSGEEKLFF
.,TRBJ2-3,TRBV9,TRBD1,TGTGCCAGCAGCGCGGGACAGGACACAGATACGCAGTATTTT,CASSAGQDTDTQYF
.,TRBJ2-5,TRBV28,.,TGTGCCAGCAGCCCCCGGACTACTCGAGGAGAGACCCAGTACTTC,CASSPRTTRGETQYF
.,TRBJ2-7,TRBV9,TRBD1,TGTGCCAGCAGGGCAAACAGGGGACCCTTCTCCTACGAGCAGTACTTC,CASRANRGPFSYEQYF
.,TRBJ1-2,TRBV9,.,TGTGCCAGCACCAAAATGGGGGCAGTTTATGGCTACACCTTC,CASTKMGAVYGYTF
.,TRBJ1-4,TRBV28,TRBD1,TGTGCCAGCAGTTTTCGGCGACAGGGGAATGAAAAACTGTTTTTT,CASSFRRQGNEKLFF
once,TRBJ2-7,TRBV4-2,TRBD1,TGTGCCAGCAGCCAAGGGGGCCAGGGGGCCCACGAGCAGTACTTC,CASSQGGQGAHEQYF
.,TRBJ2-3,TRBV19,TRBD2,TGTGCCAGTAACCACCCCTCAGCTAGCGGGAACACAGATACGCAGTATTTT,CASNHPSASGNTDTQYF
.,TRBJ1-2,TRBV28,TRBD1,TGTGCCAGCAGTTTCCTCGATCACTCGGACAGGGCTGGCTACACCTTC,CASSFLDHSDRAGYTF
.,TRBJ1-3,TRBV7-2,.,TGTGCCAGCAGCTTATGGCTTACCTCTGGAAACACCATATATTTT,CASSLWLTSGNTIYF
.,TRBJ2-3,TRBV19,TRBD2,TGTGCCAGTACCCCTAGAGGACTAGCGAGCACAGATACGCAGTATTTT,CASTPRGLASTDTQYF
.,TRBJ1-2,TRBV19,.,TGTGCCAGTAGTCCCAGACAAACCGCTAACTATGGCTACACCTTC,CASSPRQTANYGYTF
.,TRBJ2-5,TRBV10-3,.,TGTGCCATCAGTGAGCCTCAAGAGACCCAGTACTTC,CAISEPQETQYF
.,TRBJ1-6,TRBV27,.,TGTGCCAGCTCGCCATCCAGGGTGGGAAATTCACCCCTCCACTTT,CASSPSRVGNSPLHF
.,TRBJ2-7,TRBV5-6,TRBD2,TGTGCCAGCAGCTTGATAAGCGGGAGTCTAGGCGAGCAGTACTTC,CASSLISGSLGEQYF
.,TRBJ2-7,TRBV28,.,TGTGCCAGCACCTCGGCGGGAAGCTCCTACGAGCAGTACTTC,CASTSAGSSYEQYF
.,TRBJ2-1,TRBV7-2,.,TGTGCCAGCAGCTCCTTGGCGGAGCTTTACAATGAGCAGTTCTTC,CASSSLAELYNEQFF
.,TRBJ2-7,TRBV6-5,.,TGTGCCAGCAGTTACGGGACTCTAACCTACGAGCAGTACTTC,CASSYGTLTYEQYF
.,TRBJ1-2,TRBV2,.,TGTGCCAGCAGTGAGGGGCTCTATGGCTACACCTTC,CASSEGLYGYTF
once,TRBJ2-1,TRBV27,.,TGTGCCAGCAGGTTAAACCCTGGAGGGTCCTACAATGAGCAGTTCTTC,CASRLNPGGSYNEQFF
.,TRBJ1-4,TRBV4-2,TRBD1,TGTGCCAGCAGCCAAACAGGGGAGCTCCATGAAAAACTGTTTTTT,CASSQTGELHEKLFF
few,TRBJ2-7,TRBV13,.,TGTGCCAGCGGGAGGACCTACGAGCAGTACTTC,CASGRTYEQYF
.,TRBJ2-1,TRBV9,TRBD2,TGTACCAGCAGCGCTAGCGGGAGTGGGAACAATGAGCAGTTCTTC,CTSSASGSGNNEQFF
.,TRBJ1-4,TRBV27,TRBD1,TGTGCCAGCAGTATGACAGGGTGGAATGAAAAACTGTTTTTT,CASSMTGWNEKLFF
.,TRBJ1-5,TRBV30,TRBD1,TGTGCCTGGAGCCTCGACAGGGGGACCGACAATCAGCCCCAGCATTTT,CAWSLDRGTDNQPQHF
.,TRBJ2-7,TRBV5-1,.,TGCGCCAGCAGCTCTGGTAGCGGCGTCAACGAGCAGTACTTC,CASSSGSGVNEQYF
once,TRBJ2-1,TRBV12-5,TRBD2,TGTGCTAGTGGTTTGACAAGGACTAGCGGGAGTGGCAATGAGCAGTTCTTC,CASGLTRTSGSGNEQFF
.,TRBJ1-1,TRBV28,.,TGTGCCAGCAGTTTCCGGGCAGGGGTCACTGAAGCTTTCTTT,CASSFRAGVTEAFF
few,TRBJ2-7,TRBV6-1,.,TGTGCCAGCAGTGAGAGCTACGAGCAGTACTTC,CASSESYEQYF
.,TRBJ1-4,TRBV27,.,TGTGCCAGCAGTGCGACCAACATGAGGGCTGAAAAACTGTTTTTT,CASSATNMRAEKLFF